These 24 T cell receptor beta chains came from one sample sequenced in a study of shared clonotypes between healthy human individuals. Libraries were prepared by immunoSEQ multiplex PCR; TCRdb keeps only in-frame clonotypes and omits some of them. The sample yields about 520,000 clones, roughly 80% seen once. The sequenced sample was PBMCs. Receptors originate from a woman aged 40-49 years in good health. Some clones in this sample may be carry-over from other donors' samples.

V and J are TRBV2 and TRBJ1-2; D perhaps matches TRBD1 (6 bases). Looked up from germline, CDR1 is SNHLY and CDR2 is FYNNEI. This CDR3 is built from 12 residues. V lost 8 bases and J lost 8, with 15 bases in between. The CDR3 is CASQGTAGGYTF. In DNA, the CDR3 is TGTGCCAGCCAGGGGACGGCGGGCGGCTACACCTTC. The variable domain in full, with the rest retrieved from reference TRBV2 and TRBJ1-2, is EPEVTQTPSHQVTQMGQEVILRCVPISNHLYFYWYRQILGQKVEFLVSFYNNEISEKSEIFDDQFSVERPDGSNFTLKIRSTKLEDSAMYFCASQGTAGGYTFGSGTRLTVV.

On this clone: The sample holds other DNA sequences that translate to the same CDR3. The chain couples TRBV6-5 to TRBJ1-6; 7 bases fit TRBD1. Germline V gene sequence: CDR1 MNHEY, CDR2 SVGAGI. The CDR3 covers 14 residues. V shed 5 bases and J 7 bases; nucleotides not matched to a gene: 5. The DNA for the CDR3 is TGTGCCAGCAGTCTCGGGACAGAAAATTCACCCCTCCACTTT. The encoded protein is CASSLGTENSPLHF.

The chain links TRBV5-1 to TRBJ2-2; tentatively, D is TRBD1 or TRBD2 (5 bases each). From germline, CDR1 is SGHRS and CDR2 YFSETQ. Deletions cut 4 bases from V and 1 base from J, with 11 bases between. This CDR3 has 15 amino acids. In DNA, the CDR3 is TGCGCCAGCAGCCTCCGGGACGTGAACACCGGGGAGCTGTTTTTT. Translating it yields CASSLRDVNTGELFF.

The chain carries TRBV6-5 and TRBJ1-2; TRBD1 matches at 7 bases. Germline V CDR1 and CDR2: MNHEY, SVGAGI. V trimming: 2 bases; J trimming: 8 bases; junction bases outside the gene matches: 11. The CDR3 totals 15 residues. The CDR3 loop reads CASSYLGTARGGYTF. Written as DNA, the CDR3 is TGTGCCAGCAGTTACCTCGGGACAGCCCGAGGAGGCTACACCTTC.

The chain links TRBV6-6 to TRBJ2-5, with 11 bases matching TRBD1. Per germline, CDR1 MNHNY and CDR2 SVGAGI (reference sequence). CDR3 length equals 15 residues. V shed 7 bases and J 1 base; nucleotides not matched to a gene: 5. CDR3 DNA sequence: TGTGCCAGCACCAGGACAGGGGGCTTCCAAGAGACCCAGTACTTC. This codes for CASTRTGGFQETQYF.

This clone has a single count. The genes are TRBV27 and TRBJ2-7; 9 bases are a match to TRBD1. V shed 6 bases, J shed 3 bases, and the junction held 9 bases outside the gene matches. This CDR3 has 15 residues. Germline V CDR1 and CDR2: MNHEY, SMNVEV (reference sequence). The CDR3 bases are TGTGCCAGCAGACGAAGGGGGACAGGGAACTACGAGCAGTACTTC. Translation: CASRRRGTGNYEQYF.

The chain has TRBV7-8 and TRBJ1-1; D not resolved. Trimming took off 1 base at V and 2 bases at J, with 8 bases between the two ends. Germline V gene data show CDR1 as SGHVS and CDR2 as FQNEAQ. This CDR3 comprises 14 residues. This chain's CDR3 is CASSLGWSNTEAFF. DNA of the CDR3: TGTGCCAGCAGCTTAGGATGGTCCAACACTGAAGCTTTCTTT.

The V and J genes are TRBV27 and TRBJ1-4; 8 bases are a match to TRBD1. Germline loops: CDR1 MNHEY, CDR2 SMNVEV (reference sequence). The CDR3 consists of 13 residues. Germline trimming cut 3 bases from V and 6 bases from J; bases unmatched to any gene: 0. This chain's CDR3 is CASSLDRDEKLFF. The CDR3 region has the DNA TGTGCCAGCAGTTTGGACAGGGATGAAAAACTGTTTTTT.

The J gene is TRBJ2-1, the V gene TRBV19; TRBD2 might be the D (5 bases). Germline values: CDR1 LNHDA, CDR2 SQIVND (reference sequence). The ends were cut back, 1 base at V and 12 bases at J, with 13 bases in the middle. The CDR3 is 13 residues long. The CDR3 loop is CASSIAPLEGQFF. The CDR3 nucleotides read TGTGCCAGTAGTATAGCCCCACTAGAGGGGCAGTTCTTC.

The chain employs TRBV5-1 and TRBJ2-1, with TRBD2 identical over 10 bases. With V trimmed by 4 bases and J by 10 bases, 14 bases remained unmatched. The CDR3 sequence is 16 residues long. In germline, CDR1 is SGHRS, CDR2 YFSETQ. The CDR3, as DNA: TGCGCCAGCAGCCCTGGAGCGGGAGGGACCTCGGGAGAGCAGTTCTTC. Amino acid sequence: CASSPGAGGTSGEQFF.

The chain recombines TRBV4-1 with TRBJ2-5; unclear D gene. The assigned J gene may be wrong: the sequence end matches TRBJ2-7 better. The CDR3 runs 14 residues. CDR1 is MGHRA and CDR2 is YSYEKL in the germline V gene. CDR3: CASSPLDTYYEQYF. For the CDR3, the DNA is TGCGCCAGCAGCCCCCTAGACACTTACTACGAGCAGTACTTC.

The gene calls are TRBV28 and TRBJ2-5, with TRBD2 as a possible D gene (7 bases). Germline V gene lookup returns CDR1 MDHEN and CDR2 SYDVKM. The CDR3 runs to 13 residues. Trimming cost V 9 bases and J 4 bases, with 15 bases left between them. The CDR3 sequence: CASRMGGGETQYF. The DNA of the CDR3 is TGTGCCAGTCGTATGGGAGGGGGAGAGACCCAGTACTTC.

V usage is TRBV11-3 and J usage is TRBJ2-3; 7 positions agree with TRBD2. Germline assignment: CDR1 SGHNT and CDR2 YENEEA. With V trimmed by 4 bases and J by 4 bases, 8 bases remained unmatched. CDR3 length: 15 amino acids. CDR3 in DNA: TGTGCCAGCAGCTCCTGGGGGGGAGGTGCAGATACGCAGTATTTT. Amino acid sequence: CASSSWGGGADTQYF.

This clone was seen a few times. The chain recombines TRBV6-1 with TRBJ2-5; no firm D call. Looked up from germline, CDR1 is MNHNS and CDR2 is SASEGT. The CDR3 sequence is 11 residues long. The ends were cut back, 1 base at V and 14 bases at J, with 11 bases in the middle. CDR3 DNA sequence: TGTGCCAGCAGTGAAGGCACTACCAAATACTTC. This encodes CASSEGTTKYF.

The rearrangement links TRBV5-1 to TRBJ1-1; TRBD1 might be the D (5 bases). Trimming pared 4 bases from V and 0 bases from J, leaving 10 bases between. Germline V lookup: CDR1 SGHRS, CDR2 YFSETQ. The CDR3 is 14 residues long. CDR3 loop: CASSLGLLNTEAFF. CDR3 nucleotide sequence: TGCGCCAGCAGCCTGGGACTGCTGAACACTGAAGCTTTCTTT.

The rearrangement uses TRBV21-1 and TRBJ2-4; the D call of TRBD1 is as the table states it, not checked on the DNA. TRBV21-1 is labeled a pseudogene. There are 16 residues in the CDR3. The CDR3 coding sequence is TGTGCCAGCAGCCCTCGACAGGCTTTAGCCAAAAACATTCAGTACTTC. The encoded protein is CASSPRQALAKNIQYF.

The V and J genes are TRBV10-3 and TRBJ2-1; 8 nucleotides match TRBD2. Germline V gives CDR1 ENHRY, CDR2 SYGVKD. This CDR3 spans 17 amino acids. J lost 4 bases, V lost 3 bases, and 11 bases had no gene match. CDR3 region: CAISDGVAGGKYNEQFF. The CDR3 nucleotides are TGTGCCATCAGTGACGGTGTTGCGGGAGGAAAATACAATGAGCAGTTCTTC.

The J gene is TRBJ1-5, the V gene TRBV7-3; perhaps TRBD1 as D (6 bases). V was shortened by 2 bases and J by 1 base, with 12 bases between the two germline ends. Per the germline V gene, CDR1 is SGHTA and CDR2 is FQGTGA. The CDR3 is 16 residues long. CDR3 in amino acids: CASSLGGGGSNQPQHF. The DNA of the CDR3 is TGTGCCAGCAGCTTAGGAGGGGGTGGCAGCAATCAGCCCCAGCATTTT.

This clone has a handful of counts. The rearrangement uses TRBV28 and TRBJ1-1; D gene uncertain. This CDR3 has 14 amino acids. Germline V gives CDR1 MDHEN, CDR2 SYDVKM. Trimming removed 5 bases from V and 4 bases from J, with 14 bases in between. DNA of the CDR3: TGTGCCAGCAGTCCCGGGCCCCGTGGCACTGAAGCTTTCTTT. This translates into CASSPGPRGTEAFF.

The sample holds a few counts of this clone. The V gene is TRBV9, the J gene TRBJ2-7; D gene uncertain. V was trimmed by 7 bases and J by 1 base, leaving 6 bases between them. The CDR3 extends over 11 amino acids. Germline V gene data show CDR1 as SGDLS and CDR2 as YYNGEE. CDR3 nucleotide sequence: TGTGCCAGCGGGATGTCCTACGAGCAGTACTTC. This sequence encodes CASGMSYEQYF.

The rearrangement joins TRBV10-3 to TRBJ2-6; D might be TRBD2 (5 bases). V lost 4 bases and J 0 bases, leaving 7 bases between the germline ends. CDR1 is ENHRY and CDR2 is SYGVKD in the germline V gene. The CDR3 consists of 15 residues. CDR3 nucleotide sequence: TGTGCCATCAGTGTGGGGAGCTCTGGGGCCAACGTCCTGACTTTC. It translates to CAISVGSSGANVLTF.

V is TRBV19 and J is TRBJ1-1, with 8 bases that match TRBD1. This CDR3 is 15 amino acids long. Germline V gene sequence: CDR1 LNHDA, CDR2 SQIVND (reference sequence). The J segment lost 11 bases and the V segment lost 6 bases, leaving 17 bases of the junction unmatched. CDR3 bases: TGTGCCAGTAGACCCCAGGGGGCCCCAGGGGTCGGCGCTTTCTTT. Residues: CASRPQGAPGVGAFF.

The CDR3 is CASRYTGDEKLFF. The CDR3 nucleotides read TGCGCCAGCAGATACACAGGAGATGAAAAACTGTTTTTT. The rearrangement uses TRBV10-2 and TRBJ1-4; possibly TRBD1 for D (5 bases). This CDR3 has 13 residues. Germline V gene data show CDR1 as WSHSY and CDR2 as SAAADI. Trimming removed 6 bases at V and 6 bases at J, with 11 bases between.

V is TRBV5-4 and J is TRBJ2-1; TRBD2 agrees at 12 bases. Unmatched junction bases numbered 13, after V lost 0 bases and J lost 6 bases. The CDR3 is made up of 19 amino acids. Germline values: CDR1 SGHNT, CDR2 YYREEE (reference sequence). The CDR3 protein is CASSLEFGGGTSGSNEQFF. In nucleotides, the CDR3 is TGTGCCAGCAGCTTGGAGTTTGGAGGGGGGACTAGCGGGTCCAATGAGCAGTTCTTC.